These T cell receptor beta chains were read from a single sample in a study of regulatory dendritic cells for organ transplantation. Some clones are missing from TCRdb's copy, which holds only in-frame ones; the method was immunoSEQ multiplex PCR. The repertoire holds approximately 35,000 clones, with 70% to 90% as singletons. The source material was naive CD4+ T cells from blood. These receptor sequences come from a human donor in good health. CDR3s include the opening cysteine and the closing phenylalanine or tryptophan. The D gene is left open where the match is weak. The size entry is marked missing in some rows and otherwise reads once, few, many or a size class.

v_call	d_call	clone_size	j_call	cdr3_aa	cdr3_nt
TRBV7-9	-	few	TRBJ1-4	CASSLALANEKLFF	TGTGCCAGCAGCTTAGCCCTTGCTAATGAAAAACTGTTTTTT
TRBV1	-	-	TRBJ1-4	CTSSQARGEKLFF	TGCACCAGCAGCCAGGCCAGGGGTGAAAAACTGTTTTTT
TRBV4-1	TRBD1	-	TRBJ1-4	CASSQVGTGDRKLFF	TGCGCCAGCAGCCAAGTAGGGACAGGGGATAGAAAACTGTTTTTT
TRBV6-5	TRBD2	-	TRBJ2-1	CASSSEGGYNEQFF	TGTGCCAGCAGTTCGGAGGGAGGGTACAATGAGCAGTTCTTC
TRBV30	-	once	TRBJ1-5	CAWSSLANYQPRHF	TGTGCCTGGAGTAGCCTAGCAAACTATCAGCCCCGGCATTTT
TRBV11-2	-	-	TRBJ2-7	CASTSQSSYEQYF	TGTGCCAGCACTAGCCAATCGTCCTACGAGCAGTACTTC
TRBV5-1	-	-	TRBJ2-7	CASSSFRGIDEQYF	TGCGCCAGCAGCTCGTTTCGGGGAATAGATGAGCAGTACTTC
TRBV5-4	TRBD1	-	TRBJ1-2	CASSFPTGSNYGYTF	TGTGCCAGCAGCTTCCCGACAGGGTCGAACTATGGCTACACCTTC
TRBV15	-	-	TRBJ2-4	CATSRDGGRDIQYF	TGTGCCACCAGCAGAGATGGGGGGCGCGACATTCAGTACTTC
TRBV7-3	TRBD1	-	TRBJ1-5	CASSPGTGVGGNQPQHF	TGTGCCAGCAGCCCCGGGACAGGGGTTGGTGGCAATCAGCCCCAGCATTTT
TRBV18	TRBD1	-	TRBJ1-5	CASSPSLGQGAGQPQHF	TGTGCCAGCTCACCGTCACTCGGGCAGGGGGCGGGGCAGCCCCAGCATTTT
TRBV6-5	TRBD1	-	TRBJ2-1	CASRSAGQGYNEQFF	TGTGCCAGCAGGAGCGCCGGACAGGGGTACAATGAGCAGTTCTTC
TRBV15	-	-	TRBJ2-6	CATSRVAVRGAGANVLTF	TGTGCCACCAGCAGAGTAGCTGTCAGGGGAGCTGGGGCCAACGTCCTGACTTTC
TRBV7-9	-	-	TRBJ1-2	CASSPRTANYGYTF	TGTGCCAGCAGCCCCAGGACAGCTAACTATGGCTACACCTTC
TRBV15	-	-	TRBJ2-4	CATSRDPGDIQYF	TGTGCCACCAGCAGAGATCCAGGGGACATTCAGTACTTC
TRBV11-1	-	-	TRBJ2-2	CASSLGAGIPGELFF	TGTGCCAGCAGCTTAGGGGCAGGGATCCCCGGGGAGCTGTTTTTT
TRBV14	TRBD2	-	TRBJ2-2	CASSSTGGRTGELFF	TGTGCCAGCAGCTCAACGGGGGGGCGCACCGGGGAGCTGTTTTTT
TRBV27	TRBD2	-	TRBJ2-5	CASSPLITSGGAQTQYF	TGTGCCAGCAGTCCCCTTATAACTAGCGGGGGGGCGCAGACCCAGTACTTC
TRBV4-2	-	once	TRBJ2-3	CASSQDDLVFGGGRRGEFTDTQYF	TGTGCCAGCAGCCAAGATGATCTGGTATTCGGTGGCGGTCGGCGGGGCGAATTCACAGATACGCAGTATTTT
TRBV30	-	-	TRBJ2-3	CAWSLLVGSTDTQYF	TGTGCCTGGAGTCTCCTGGTTGGTAGCACAGATACGCAGTATTTT
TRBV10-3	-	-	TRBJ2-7	CAISGLRGGTSYEQYF	TGTGCCATCAGTGGCCTCAGGGGCGGGACCTCCTACGAGCAGTACTTC
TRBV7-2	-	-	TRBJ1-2	CASSPGTPNSYGYTF	TGTGCCAGCAGCCCCGGGACGCCGAACTCCTATGGCTACACCTTC
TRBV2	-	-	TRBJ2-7	CASSPFGQGGDEQYF	TGTGCCAGCAGCCCCTTCGGGCAGGGAGGCGACGAGCAGTACTTC
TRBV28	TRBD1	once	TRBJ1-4	CASRTGGREKLFF	TGTGCCAGCCGGACAGGGGGCCGTGAAAAACTGTTTTTT
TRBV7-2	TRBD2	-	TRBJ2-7	CASSQSRTSGSYEQYF	TGTGCCAGCAGCCAAAGTAGGACTAGCGGATCATACGAGCAGTACTTC
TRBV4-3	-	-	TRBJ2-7	CASSQDIAWNPYEQYF	TGCGCCAGCAGCCAAGATATTGCGTGGAATCCCTACGAGCAGTACTTC
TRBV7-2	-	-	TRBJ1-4	CASSLVWVRGNEKLFF	TGTGCCAGCAGCTTAGTTTGGGTCCGGGGGAATGAAAAACTGTTTTTT
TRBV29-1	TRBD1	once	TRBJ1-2	CSVDGQGGIYGYTF	TGCAGCGTTGATGGACAGGGGGGGATCTATGGCTACACCTTC
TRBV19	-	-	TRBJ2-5	CASSIGPGPGETQYF	TGTGCCAGTAGTATAGGACCAGGGCCTGGGGAGACCCAGTACTTC
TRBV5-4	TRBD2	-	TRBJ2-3	CASSSHVGGTSTDTQYF	TGTGCCAGCAGCTCTCATGTGGGGGGGACTAGCACAGATACGCAGTATTTT
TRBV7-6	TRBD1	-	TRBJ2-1	CASSLPHRGEKNEQFF	TGTGCCAGCAGCTTGCCTCACAGGGGAGAAAAAAATGAGCAGTTCTTC
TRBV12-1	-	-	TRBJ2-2	CASSTNQRTGDGAGELFF	TGTGCCAGCAGCACCAACCAAAGGACAGGGGATGGTGCCGGGGAGCTGTTTTTT
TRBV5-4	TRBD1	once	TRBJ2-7	CASSKTGSAHEQYF	TGTGCCAGCAGCAAGACAGGGTCGGCTCACGAGCAGTACTTC
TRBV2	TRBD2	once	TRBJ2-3	CASSSPSGSNTDTQYF	TGTGCCAGCAGCTCCCCTAGCGGGAGCAACACAGATACGCAGTATTTT
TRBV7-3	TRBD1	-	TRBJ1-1	CASSRTGVGGEAFF	TGTGCCAGCAGTCGAACAGGGGTCGGAGGTGAAGCTTTCTTT
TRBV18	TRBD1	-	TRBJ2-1	CASSPPGQGGGSYNEQFF	TGTGCCAGCTCACCACCTGGACAGGGTGGGGGCTCCTACAATGAGCAGTTCTTC
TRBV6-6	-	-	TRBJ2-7	CASSYASANYEQYF	TGTGCCAGCAGTTACGCTAGCGCCAACTACGAGCAGTACTTC
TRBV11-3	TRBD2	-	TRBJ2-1	CASSSASGNEQFF	TGTGCCAGCAGCTCGGCTAGCGGCAATGAGCAGTTCTTC
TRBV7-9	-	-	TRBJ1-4	CASSLVSPTNEKLFF	TGTGCCAGCAGCTTAGTTAGCCCAACTAATGAAAAACTGTTTTTT
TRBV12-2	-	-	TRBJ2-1	CASRTGQGFNEQFF	TGTGCAAGTCGAACGGGACAGGGATTCAATGAGCAGTTCTTC
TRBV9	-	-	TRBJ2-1	CASSVVPWQSQFF	TGTGCCAGCAGCGTAGTCCCCTGGCAGTCACAGTTCTTC
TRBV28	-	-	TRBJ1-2	CASRGSNYGYTF	TGTGCCAGCAGGGGGTCTAACTATGGCTACACCTTC
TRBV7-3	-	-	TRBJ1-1	CASSLNPTAGTEAFF	TGTGCCAGCAGCTTAAACCCGACGGCGGGGACTGAAGCTTTCTTT
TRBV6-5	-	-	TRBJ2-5	CASSYRLGIETQYF	TGTGCCAGCAGTTACAGGTTGGGGATAGAGACCCAGTACTTC
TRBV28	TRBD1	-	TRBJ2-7	CASSSSGTGVHEQYF	TGTGCCAGCAGTTCGTCCGGGACAGGGGTCCACGAGCAGTACTTC
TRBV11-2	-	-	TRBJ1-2	CASSLAPRPDSGLYGYTF	TGTGCCAGCAGCTTAGCCCCAAGGCCCGACAGTGGCCTCTATGGCTACACCTTC
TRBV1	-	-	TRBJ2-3	CTSSQGSLAAFTDTQYF	TGCACCAGCAGCCAAGGGAGTCTAGCGGCCTTCACAGATACGCAGTATTTT
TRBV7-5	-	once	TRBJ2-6	CARSLTPRLAASSGANVLTF	TGTGCCAGAAGCTTAACCCCAAGGCTAGCGGCCAGCTCTGGGGCCAACGTCCTGACTTTC
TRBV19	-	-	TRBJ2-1	CASSLQGSSYNEQFF	TGTGCCAGTAGCCTCCAGGGGAGCTCCTACAATGAGCAGTTCTTC
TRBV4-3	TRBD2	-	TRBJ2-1	CASSQGATSGYNEQFF	TGCGCCAGCAGCCAGGGGGCGACTAGCGGCTACAATGAGCAGTTCTTC
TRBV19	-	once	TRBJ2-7	CASVGRDGEQYF	TGTGCCAGTGTAGGTCGGGATGGCGAGCAGTACTTC
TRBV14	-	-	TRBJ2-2	CASSQVGTGELFF	TGTGCCAGCAGCCAAGTGGGGACCGGGGAGCTGTTTTTT
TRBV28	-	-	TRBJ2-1	CASRGVRDSNEQFF	TGTGCCAGCAGGGGGGTTAGGGACTCCAATGAGCAGTTCTTC
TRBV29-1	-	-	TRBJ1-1	CSVVNPGHPNTEAFF	TGCAGCGTTGTTAACCCGGGACACCCGAACACTGAAGCTTTCTTT
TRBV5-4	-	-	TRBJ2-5	CASSLTRQETQYF	TGTGCCAGCAGCCTCACTAGACAAGAGACCCAGTACTTC
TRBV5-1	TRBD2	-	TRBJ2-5	CASRQRGETQYF	TGCGCCAGCAGACAGCGGGGGGAGACCCAGTACTTC
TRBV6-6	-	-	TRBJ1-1	CASSYKNTEAFF	TGTGCCAGCAGTTACAAGAACACTGAAGCTTTCTTT
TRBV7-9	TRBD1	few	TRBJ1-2	CASSEDRGSYGYTF	TGTGCCAGCAGCGAGGACAGGGGTTCCTATGGCTACACCTTC